The 21 T cell receptor beta chains below come from one sample, sequenced in a study of blood T cell repertoires in COVID-19. Profiling relied on immunoSEQ multiplex PCR, and the TCRdb table lists in-frame clones only, not all of them. The table lists approximately 76,000 clones, 80% to 90% of them singletons. Source material: peripheral blood. Source of these receptors: a man at least 80 years old with active or convalescent COVID-19.

The V gene is TRBV19, the J gene TRBJ1-5, with a tentative D call TRBD1 (6 bases). The V gene lost 6 bases and the J gene lost 7 bases, with 16 bases spanning the gap. CDR1 is LNHDA, CDR2 SQIVND, per germline (reference sequence). The CDR3 runs to 14 residues. The CDR3 DNA sequence: TGTGCCAGTAGAACGACAGGCGGGTTACAGCCCCAGCATTTT. It yields the protein CASRTTGGLQPQHF.

The V and J genes are TRBV5-5 and TRBJ2-7, with 9 bases fitting TRBD1. The CDR3 is made up of 15 amino acids. Per germline, CDR1 SGHKS and CDR2 YYEKEE (reference sequence). Trimming removed 5 bases from V and 3 bases from J; junction bases left unmatched: 9. The CDR3 protein is CASRQGQGGLYEQYF. The CDR3 bases are TGTGCCAGCAGACAGGGACAGGGTGGTCTCTACGAGCAGTACTTC.

The rearrangement joins TRBV7-2 to TRBJ2-3, with 11 bases that match TRBD2. Germline CDR1 is SGHTA and CDR2 is FQGNSA. The CDR3 totals 17 residues. V lost 2 bases to trimming and J lost 5 bases; unmatched junction nucleotides: 9. The CDR3 sequence is CASSLKGSGGAVDTQYF. The CDR3, as DNA: TGTGCCAGCAGCTTAAAGGGTAGCGGGGGGGCCGTAGATACGCAGTATTTT. The full variable domain, its missing parts supplied by reference TRBV7-2 and TRBJ2-3, is GAGVSQSPSNKVTEKGKDVELRCDPISGHTALYWYRQSLGQGLEFLIYFQGNSAPDKSGLPSDRFSAERTGGSVSTLTIQRTQQEDSAVYLCASSLKGSGGAVDTQYFGPGTRLTVL.

Details on this clone: A junction boundary mismatches the germline segment, possibly from a read error. The rearrangement links TRBV7-6 to TRBJ2-1; a possible D gene is TRBD1 (6 bases). From germline, CDR1 is SGHVS and CDR2 FNYEAQ. This CDR3 region has 16 residues. CDR3 in amino acids: CASSLRTDLSHNEQFF. In nucleotides, the CDR3 is TGTGCCAGCAGCTTAAGGACAGACCTCTCCCACAATGAGCAGTTCTTC.

The chain links TRBV4-1 to TRBJ1-2, with 10 bases that match TRBD1. J gave up 4 bases and V 3 bases, and 5 bases lay outside the gene matches. This CDR3 contains 15 residues. The germline CDR1 and CDR2 sequences are MGHRA and YSYEKL. CDR3 residues: CASSHGTGVSYGYTF. The CDR3 coding sequence is TGCGCCAGCAGCCACGGGACAGGGGTGTCCTATGGCTACACCTTC.

The V call is TRBV15, the J call TRBJ1-5, with a weak D call TRBD1 (6 bases). Germline CDR1 LNHNV, CDR2 YYDKDF (reference sequence). The CDR3 has 14 amino acids. V was cut by 7 bases and J by 6 bases, with 16 bases left in between. CDR3: CATNPVGGAQPQHF. In DNA, the CDR3 is TGTGCCACCAACCCGGTTGGGGGGGCTCAGCCCCAGCATTTT.

The rearrangement uses TRBV25-1 and TRBJ1-2, with 7 bases lining up with TRBD1. This CDR3 has 16 amino acids. Germline lookup yields CDR1 MGHDK and CDR2 SYGVNS. Trimming cost V 1 base and J 8 bases; bases outside gene matches: 13. In nucleotides, the CDR3 is TGTGCCAGCAGTGAATTTGCCGGACAGGAGTCTCGAGGCTACACCTTC. Translating gives CASSEFAGQESRGYTF.

The chain recombines TRBV7-2 with TRBJ1-2; 8 nucleotides agree with TRBD1. The CDR3 runs 17 residues. Germline CDR1 reads SGHTA; CDR2 reads FQGNSA. The junction had 19 bases not matched to a gene; V was cut back by 5 bases and J by 8 bases. The CDR3 spells CASSPSASYRGSKGYTF. In DNA, the CDR3 is TGTGCCAGCAGCCCTTCCGCCTCCTACAGGGGGTCGAAGGGCTACACCTTC.

The chain is built from TRBV7-6 and TRBJ2-7; D may be TRBD1 (5 bases). V was shortened by 6 bases and J by 3 bases, with 9 bases between the two germline ends. From germline, CDR1 is SGHVS and CDR2 FNYEAQ. CDR3 length: 12 residues. In DNA, the CDR3 is TGTGCCAGCAGTCAGGGTGGCTACGAGCAGTACTTC. It is translated as CASSQGGYEQYF. The variable domain in full, completed from reference TRBV7-6 and TRBJ2-7, reads GAGVSQSPRYKVTKRGQDVALRCDPISGHVSLYWYRQALGQGPEFLTYFNYEAQQDKSGLPNDRFSAERPEGSISTLTIQRTEQRDSAMYRCASSQGGYEQYFGPGTRLTVT.

The chain joins TRBV6-4 to TRBJ2-1; D gene ambiguous. Germline CDR1 is MRHNA and CDR2 is SNTAGT. V lost 4 bases, J lost 2 bases, and 6 bases lay in between. This CDR3 comprises 13 residues. In DNA form, the CDR3 reads TGTGCCAGCAGTGTCGGTCCCTACAATGAGCAGTTCTTC. Protein product: CASSVGPYNEQFF.

The V gene is TRBV3-1 (or the pseudogene TRBV3-2), the J gene TRBJ2-1; D is perhaps TRBD2 (6 bases). V was pared by 0 bases and J by 0 bases, with 12 bases between. The germline gives CDR1 LGHDT, CDR2 YNNKEL (reference sequence). The CDR3 contains 17 residues. In DNA form, the CDR3 reads TGTGCCAGCAGCCAAGATCAGGCGGGACTCTCCTACAATGAGCAGTTCTTC. Its translation is CASSQDQAGLSYNEQFF.

This chain connects TRBV5-1 to TRBJ1-3; 10 bases are shared with TRBD1. The CDR3 is 17 amino acids. The V segment lost 9 bases and the J segment 2 bases; nucleotides outside the gene matches: 14. Germline loops: CDR1 SGHRS, CDR2 YFSETQ. CDR3 DNA: TGCGCCACCCCGGGACAGGGGATTGTATACGCTGGAAACACCATATATTTT. Amino acid sequence: CATPGQGIVYAGNTIYF.

The chain uses TRBV5-1 and TRBJ1-4, with 9 bases fitting TRBD1. The CDR3 runs to 15 residues. Germline V gives CDR1 SGHRS, CDR2 YFSETQ. The junction had 3 bases not matched to a gene; V was cut back by 2 bases and J by 4 bases. CDR3 DNA sequence: TGCGCCAGCAGCTTTGAGGGACAGGGTAATGAAAAACTGTTTTTT. It specifies CASSFEGQGNEKLFF.

The genes are TRBV6-2 or TRBV6-3 and TRBJ2-2; D is perhaps TRBD1 (6 bases). The CDR3 sequence is 14 residues long. V dropped 4 bases and J dropped 2 bases, with 8 bases sitting between them. The germline V gene has CDR1 MNHEY and CDR2 SVGEGT. The chain's CDR3 is CASSSDSNTGELFF. DNA for the CDR3: TGTGCCAGCAGTTCGGACAGTAACACCGGGGAGCTGTTTTTT.

This clone was found a few times. The rearrangement links TRBV7-2 to TRBJ1-2, with 8 bases that match TRBD1. Germline V gene lookup returns CDR1 SGHTA and CDR2 FQGNSA. The ends lost 2 bases at V and 6 bases at J; junction bases unmatched: 14. The CDR3 runs 17 residues. CDR3: CASSLSDDRGKRNGYTF. CDR3 bases: TGTGCCAGCAGCTTATCCGATGACAGGGGAAAGCGGAATGGCTACACCTTC.

This clone was seen a handful of times. This sequence joins TRBV19 and TRBJ2-4; 9 positions match TRBD2. V shed 3 bases and J 3 bases; nucleotides not matched to a gene: 9. Germline values: CDR1 LNHDA, CDR2 SQIVND (reference sequence). The CDR3 runs to 17 residues. CDR3 residues: CASSIEAAGGFKNIQYF. In nucleotides, the CDR3 is TGTGCCAGTAGTATTGAGGCGGCGGGGGGGTTCAAAAACATTCAGTACTTC.

This clone was seen just once. The rearrangement joins TRBV28 to TRBJ1-5; 7 bases fit TRBD1. The CDR3 is made up of 18 amino acids. Germline lookup yields CDR1 MDHEN and CDR2 SYDVKM. The trim removed 7 bases at V and 0 bases at J, leaving 15 bases unmatched. Written as DNA, the CDR3 is TGTGCCAGCACCCCCGGGAAAGGGGGCCCGTATAGCAATCAGCCCCAGCATTTT. Amino acid sequence: CASTPGKGGPYSNQPQHF.

The chain links TRBV5-6 to TRBJ2-1, with 10 bases identical to TRBD2. V lost 0 bases, J lost 4 bases, and 4 bases stayed unmatched. This CDR3 spans 16 amino acids. The germline V gene encodes CDR1 SGHDT and CDR2 YYEEEE. The CDR3 loop is CASSLDGLAVYNEQFF. In DNA form, the CDR3 reads TGTGCCAGCAGCTTGGATGGACTAGCGGTTTACAATGAGCAGTTCTTC.

This chain links TRBV19 with TRBJ1-5, with 7 bases that match TRBD1. The CDR3 length is 14 residues. The V and J ends lost 5 bases and 3 bases, in that order; junction bases with no gene match: 4. Looked up from germline, CDR1 is LNHDA and CDR2 is SQIVND (reference sequence). In DNA, the CDR3 is TGTGCCAGTAGTCCGGGACAGCCCAATCAGCCCCAGCATTTT. It is translated as CASSPGQPNQPQHF. Full variable domain (remainder filled in from reference TRBV19 and TRBJ1-5): DGGITQSPKYLFRKEGQNVTLSCEQNLNHDAMYWYRQDPGQGLRLIYYSQIVNDFQKGDIAEGYSVSREKKESFPLTVTSAQKNPTAFYLCASSPGQPNQPQHFGDGTRLSIL.

V is TRBV5-1 and J is TRBJ1-4; 9 bases are shared with TRBD1. The length of the CDR3 is 14 residues. With V trimmed by 3 bases and J by 8 bases, 5 bases remained unmatched. Germline CDR1 SGHRS, CDR2 YFSETQ. DNA for the CDR3: TGCGCCAGCAGCTCGGGACAGGGACCCGAAAAACTGTTTTTT. It yields the protein CASSSGQGPEKLFF.

CDR3 loop: CASIPTSGYTDTQYF. The CDR3 DNA is TGCGCCAGCATTCCGACTAGCGGTTACACAGATACGCAGTATTTT. The rearrangement uses TRBV23-1 and TRBJ2-3, with 9 bases fitting TRBD2. TRBV23-1 is labeled an ORF, and its function is uncertain. With V trimmed by 7 bases and J by 2 bases, 7 bases remained unmatched. The CDR3 totals 15 residues.